This is a list of T cell receptor beta chains from one sample in a study of control samples from healthy donors and cancer patients. TCRdb's copy holds only in-frame clones and misses some; the assay was immunoSEQ multiplex PCR. Of 150,000 to 200,000 clones detected, 90% to 95% appear once; the ten largest clones hold approximately 1.5%. Sequencing was performed on blood. These receptors were taken from a woman younger than 45 in good health. Both conserved end residues are part of each CDR3. A D gene is named only where the DNA matches it firmly. Size is omitted from some rows. Given values are once, few, many or a class for expanded clones.

d_gene | j_gene | abundance | v_gene | CDR3nt | CDR3aa
- | TRBJ1-5 | - | TRBV11-2 | TGTGCCAGCAGCACTGACAGGAATCAGCCCCAGCATTTT | CASSTDRNQPQHF
- | TRBJ1-6 | - | TRBV3-1/TRBV3-2 | TGTGCCAGCAGACGACAGGCAACGAATTCACCCCTCCACTTT | CASRRQATNSPLHF
TRBD1 | TRBJ2-4 | - | TRBV7-3 | TGTGCCAGCAGCTTAACGGGGACAGGGGGGAAGAACATTCAGTACTTC | CASSLTGTGGKNIQYF
- | TRBJ1-2 | - | TRBV4-1 | TGCGCCAGCAGCCAGACAGGAAACTATGGCTACACCTTC | CASSQTGNYGYTF
- | TRBJ1-2 | - | TRBV28 | TGTGCCAGCAGTTTATGGAGACAGGTGGCTAACTATGGCTACACCTTC | CASSLWRQVANYGYTF
- | TRBJ2-7 | - | TRBV7-2 | TGTGCCAGCAGCCCAACGACTAGTCAGAGCTACGAGCAGTACTTC | CASSPTTSQSYEQYF
- | TRBJ1-6 | - | TRBV19 | TGTGCCAGTAGTATGAGACAGGCACCCCTCCACTTT | CASSMRQAPLHF
TRBD2 | TRBJ2-2 | - | TRBV7-3 | TGTGCCAGCAGCTTAAACCCCCGGCTAGCGGGGGGGAACACCGGGGAGCTGTTTTTT | CASSLNPRLAGGNTGELFF
TRBD2 | TRBJ2-3 | - | TRBV28 | TGTGCCAGCAGAGCGGGAGAGGTAGATACGCAGTATTTT | CASRAGEVDTQYF
- | TRBJ1-4 | few | TRBV6-5 | TGTGCCAGCAGTTACGGAACAACAACTAATGAAAAACTGTTTTTT | CASSYGTTTNEKLFF
- | TRBJ1-1 | - | TRBV7-9 | TGTGCCAGCAGCCCCCAGGCGAACACTGAAGCTTTCTTT | CASSPQANTEAFF
- | TRBJ1-1 | few | TRBV7-9 | TGTGCCAGCAGCTTAGGACAGAGAATGAATGAAGCTTTCTTT | CASSLGQRMNEAFF
- | TRBJ1-1 | - | TRBV19 | TGTGCCAGTAGTAGGGTGAGACAGGCCACTGAAGCTTTCTTT | CASSRVRQATEAFF
TRBD1 | TRBJ1-5 | - | TRBV9 | TGTGCCAGCAGCGTAGTAGGGACAGGTAGCAATCAGCCCCAGCATTTT | CASSVVGTGSNQPQHF
TRBD2 | TRBJ2-3 | - | TRBV6-4 | TGTGCCAGCAGTGACTCCGGGGGGGACGTAGATACGCAGTATTTT | CASSDSGGDVDTQYF
TRBD1 | TRBJ1-2 | - | TRBV7-9 | TGTGCCAGCAGCTTAAGTGAGGGGGCGAGGGGCTACACCTTC | CASSLSEGARGYTF
- | TRBJ2-1 | - | TRBV9 | TGTGCCAGCAGCGTAGCTAGCGCCTACAATGAGCAGTTCTTC | CASSVASAYNEQFF
TRBD1 | TRBJ1-5 | - | TRBV28 | TGTGCCAGCATACAGGGGGCCTATAGCAATCAGCCCCAGCATTTT | CASIQGAYSNQPQHF
- | TRBJ1-1 | - | TRBV18 | TGTGCCAGCTCACCCCAGGGGTCGAACACTGAAGCTTTCTTT | CASSPQGSNTEAFF
- | TRBJ1-5 | - | TRBV6-2/TRBV6-3 | TGTGCCAGCAGTTCCACAGGGTCGGGCAATCAGCCCCAGCATTTT | CASSSTGSGNQPQHF
TRBD1 | TRBJ1-2 | - | TRBV18 | TGTGCCAGCTCATGGGGACAGGGGAACTATGGCTACACCTTC | CASSWGQGNYGYTF
- | TRBJ2-3 | - | TRBV18 | TGTGCCAGCTCACCACAAAGCACAGATACGCAGTATTTT | CASSPQSTDTQYF
- | TRBJ1-2 | - | TRBV11-1 | TGTGCCAGCAGCGTCGGGATTAACTATGGCTACACCTTC | CASSVGINYGYTF
TRBD1 | TRBJ2-2 | - | TRBV19 | TGTGCCGGGACAGGCGGGGAGCTGTTTTTT | CAGTGGELFF
- | TRBJ2-6 | - | TRBV20-1 | TGCAGTGCTAGTTCACAGTACTCTGGGGCCAACGTCCTGACTTTC | CSASSQYSGANVLTF
- | TRBJ1-2 | few | TRBV12-3/TRBV12-4 | TGTGCCAGCAGTTTCATGGGATATGGCTACACCTTC | CASSFMGYGYTF
- | TRBJ1-4 | - | TRBV20-1 | TGCAGTGCTAGTCGGCAGGGTAATGAAAAACTGTTTTTT | CSASRQGNEKLFF
TRBD1 | TRBJ2-3 | - | TRBV18 | TGTGCCAGCTCCCGAGGGACAGGGTGGGCAGATACGCAGTATTTT | CASSRGTGWADTQYF
- | TRBJ2-7 | - | TRBV2 | TGTGCCAGCAGTGCGAGGACTCCCTACGAGCAGTACTTC | CASSARTPYEQYF
TRBD2 | TRBJ2-5 | few | TRBV10-2 | TGCGCCAGCAGCCCAAGCGGGGGGGCCGGAGAGACCCAGTACTTC | CASSPSGGAGETQYF
TRBD2 | TRBJ2-1 | - | TRBV4-1 | TGCGCCAGCAGCCAAGATCTCGGAGCGGGAGGGGATGAGCAGTTCTTC | CASSQDLGAGGDEQFF
- | TRBJ2-3 | - | TRBV25-1 | TGTGCCAGCAGTGACAGGGGACGGCGGTCCACAGATACGCAGTATTTT | CASSDRGRRSTDTQYF
TRBD1 | TRBJ1-2 | - | TRBV30 | TGTGCCTGGAGTGTACAGGGGGTAGGGGGCTACACCTTC | CAWSVQGVGGYTF
TRBD1 | TRBJ1-5 | - | TRBV15 | TGTGCCACCTCAATTAAACGACAGGGAGGTCAGCCCCAGCATTTT | CATSIKRQGGQPQHF
- | TRBJ2-7 | few | TRBV6-1 | TGTGCCAGCAGTGAAGAAAACGCAGGATCCTACGAGCAGTACTTC | CASSEENAGSYEQYF
- | TRBJ2-7 | - | TRBV4-1 | TGCGCCAGCAGTCAAGAACTACAGGGCTACGAGCAGTACTTC | CASSQELQGYEQYF
- | TRBJ2-3 | - | TRBV18 | TGTGCCAGCTCACCAGGGGTCGGGACAGATACGCAGTATTTT | CASSPGVGTDTQYF
- | TRBJ2-5 | - | TRBV9 | TGTGCCAGCAGCGTAGCTCCCGGGTACCAAGAGACCCAGTACTTC | CASSVAPGYQETQYF
TRBD1 | TRBJ2-7 | - | TRBV7-3 | TGTGCCAGCAGCACGGACAGGAGCTCCTACGAGCAGTACTTC | CASSTDRSSYEQYF
TRBD1 | TRBJ2-7 | - | TRBV5-1 | TGCGCCAGCAGCCCTAGACAGGGGGCAGCGGGCGAGCAGTACTTC | CASSPRQGAAGEQYF
- | TRBJ1-5 | - | TRBV6-5 | TGTGCCAGCAGAACCTACAGGGGCAATCAGCCCCAGCATTTT | CASRTYRGNQPQHF
- | TRBJ2-2 | - | TRBV18 | TGTGCCAGCTCGCCGGGACTTGAGAACACCGGGGAGCTGTTTTTT | CASSPGLENTGELFF
TRBD1 | TRBJ2-1 | - | TRBV6-4 | TGTGCCAGCAGTGACTCACAGGGGTCCTACAATGAGCAGTTCTTC | CASSDSQGSYNEQFF
- | TRBJ2-2 | - | TRBV5-5 | TGTGCCAGCAGCTTGGACGACAGGACGAACACCGGGGAGCTGTTTTTT | CASSLDDRTNTGELFF
- | TRBJ1-4 | - | TRBV6-6 | TGTGCCAGCAGTTACTATAATGAAAAACTGTTTTTT | CASSYYNEKLFF
TRBD1 | TRBJ1-1 | - | TRBV6-2/TRBV6-3 | TGTGCCAGCAGTTACTCTCCGCTGACAGGGGAGGGCACTGAAGCTTTCTTT | CASSYSPLTGEGTEAFF
TRBD2 | TRBJ2-6 | - | TRBV9 | TGTGCCAGCAGACTAGCGGGGGGCTCTGGGGCCAACGTCCTGACTTTC | CASRLAGGSGANVLTF